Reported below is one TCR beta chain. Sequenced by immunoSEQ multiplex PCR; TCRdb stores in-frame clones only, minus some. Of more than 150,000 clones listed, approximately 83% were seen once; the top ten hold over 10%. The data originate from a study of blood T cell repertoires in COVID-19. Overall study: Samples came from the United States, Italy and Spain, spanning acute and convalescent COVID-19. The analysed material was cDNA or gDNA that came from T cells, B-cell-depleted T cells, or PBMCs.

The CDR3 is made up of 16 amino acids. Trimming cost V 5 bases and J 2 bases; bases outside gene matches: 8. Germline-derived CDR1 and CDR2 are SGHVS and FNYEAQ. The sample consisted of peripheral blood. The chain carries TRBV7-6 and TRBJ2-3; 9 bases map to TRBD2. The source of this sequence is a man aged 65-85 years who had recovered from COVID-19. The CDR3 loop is CASSPQREEITDTQYF. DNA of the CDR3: TGTGCCAGCAGCCCACAGCGGGAGGAAATCACAGATACGCAGTATTTT.